This T cell receptor beta chain was captured in a study of identifying expanded T cells in peripheral blood. Between the trimmed V and J ends, which lost 7 bases and 1 base, there was a span of 11 bases. Germline V gene data show CDR1 as MNHEY and CDR2 as SMNVEV (reference sequence). The CDR3 runs to 14 residues. TCRdb keeps only in-frame clones here, not all; method: immunoSEQ multiplex PCR. The data hold tens of thousands of clones, with 88% observed a single time. This TCR came from a person aged 18 to 75 in good health. The source material was blood. The gene calls are TRBV27 and TRBJ1-3; D gene ambiguous. CDR3 nucleotides: TGTGCCAGCATGGACGGAAATTCTGGAAACACCATATATTTT. Its translation: CASMDGNSGNTIYF.